This entry features one TCR beta chain sequence. The antigen remains unidentified. CDR1 and CDR2 (germline): SGHKS, YYEKEE (reference sequence). The CDR3 runs to 14 residues. These data are taken from a study of monozygotic twins with inflammatory bowel disease. The study's findings and limits: Differing T cell subtypes remained indistinguishable.

Addition of UMIs with a 6-nucleotide sample barcode was achieved by template switching. TCRdb re-called the 5' RACE reads and shows each CDR3 protein once, DNA omitted. In total, the table holds over 150,000 distinct CDR3 sequences. The material sequenced was blood. The chain carries TRBV5-5 and TRBJ2-5. This clonotype was sampled from a human donor with ulcerative colitis or Crohn's disease, or a healthy co-twin of an affected twin (not recorded which). CDR3 in amino acids: CASSLSAHQETQYF. The whole variable domain, remainder taken from reference TRBV5-5 and TRBJ2-5, is DAGVTQSPTHLIKTRGQQVTLRCSPISGHKSVSWYQQVLGQGPQFIFQYYEKEERGRGNFPDRFSARQFPNYSSELNVNALLLGDSALYLCASSLSAHQETQYFGPGTRLLVL.